Below, 6 T cell receptor beta chains from the same sample are listed, as sequenced in a study of shared clonotypes between healthy human individuals. CD45RO-negative, CCR7-selected cells formed the naive CD8 fraction, which excluded terminally differentiated effector memory CD45RA+ cells. The table came from immunoSEQ multiplex PCR; TCRdb's copy has only in-frame clones and leaves some out. This table holds about 2 million clones, approximately 94% found once. What was sequenced was naive CD8+ T cells sorted from blood. These receptors came from a man between 18 and 35 years old in good health.

The chain uses TRBV9 and TRBJ2-2, with TRBD1 identical over 10 bases. Trimming cost V 3 bases and J 1 base; bases outside gene matches: 9. The length of the CDR3 is 18 residues. Germline V lookup: CDR1 SGDLS, CDR2 YYNGEE. CDR3 sequence: CASSGSGTGDQNTGELFF. DNA of the CDR3: TGTGCCAGCAGCGGATCCGGGACAGGGGACCAGAACACCGGGGAGCTGTTTTTT.

The chain links TRBV5-6 to TRBJ2-3; no definite D call. This CDR3 spans 16 amino acids. V lost 4 bases to trimming and J lost 3 bases, with 18 bases between them. Germline assignment: CDR1 SGHDT and CDR2 YYEEEE. The CDR3 DNA reads as TGTGCCAGCAGCCCCCGCGCTACGGGCCCGACAGATACGCAGTATTTT. Protein: CASSPRATGPTDTQYF.

V usage is TRBV4-1 and J usage is TRBJ2-3; unclear D gene. The CDR3 runs 12 residues. V lost 3 bases and J 0 bases, leaving 1 base between the germline ends. The germline CDR1 and CDR2 sequences are MGHRA and YSYEKL. CDR3 DNA: TGCGCCAGCAGCCACAGCACAGATACGCAGTATTTT. This encodes CASSHSTDTQYF.

This clone was picked up one time. The chain carries TRBV13 and TRBJ1-1; weak D call: TRBD1 (6 bases). This CDR3 region has 16 residues. With 0 bases removed from V and 0 bases from J, the gap between germline ends came to 11 bases. The germline V gene encodes CDR1 PRHDT and CDR2 FYEKMQ (reference sequence). In nucleotides, the CDR3 is TGTGCCAGCAGCTTAGGCGGGCAGGGGTTGAACACTGAAGCTTTCTTT. It codes for CASSLGGQGLNTEAFF. The variable domain in full, completed from reference TRBV13 and TRBJ1-1, reads AAGVIQSPRHLIKEKRETATLKCYPIPRHDTVYWYQQGPGQDPQFLISFYEKMQSDKGSIPDRFSAQQFSDYHSELNMSSLELGDSALYFCASSLGGQGLNTEAFFGQGTRLTVV.

The V and J genes are TRBV4-3 and TRBJ2-1, with D tentatively TRBD2 (5 bases). The CDR3 is 16 amino acids. Germline-derived CDR1 and CDR2 are LGHNA and YSLEER. The germline V and J ends were trimmed by 0 bases and 8 bases, with 17 bases remaining between them. The CDR3 loop is CASSQEIRWSGDEQFF. CDR3 nucleotides: TGCGCCAGCAGCCAAGAAATTCGGTGGAGCGGCGATGAGCAGTTCTTC.

The chain's CDR3 is CASSLGAGVTEQYF. Written as DNA, the CDR3 is TGTGCCAGCAGTCTAGGAGCGGGAGTCACCGAGCAGTACTTC. V usage is TRBV11-2 and J usage is TRBJ2-7; 8 nucleotides match TRBD2. Germline V CDR1 and CDR2: SGHAT, FQNNGV. The CDR3 loop spans 14 amino acids. After removal of 6 bases from V and 6 bases from J, the junction contained 10 bases not matched to a gene.